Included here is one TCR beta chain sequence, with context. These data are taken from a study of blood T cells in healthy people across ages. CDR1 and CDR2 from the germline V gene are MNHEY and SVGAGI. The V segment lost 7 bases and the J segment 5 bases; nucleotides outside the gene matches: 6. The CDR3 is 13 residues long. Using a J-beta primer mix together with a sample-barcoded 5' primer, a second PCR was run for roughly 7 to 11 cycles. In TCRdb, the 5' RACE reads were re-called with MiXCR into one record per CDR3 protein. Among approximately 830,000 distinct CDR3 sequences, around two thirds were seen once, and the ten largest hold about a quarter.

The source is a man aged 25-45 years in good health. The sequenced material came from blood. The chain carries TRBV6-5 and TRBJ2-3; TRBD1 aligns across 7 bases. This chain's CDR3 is CASKSGGRDTQYF. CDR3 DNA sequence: TGTGCCAGCAAGTCAGGGGGACGAGATACGCAGTATTTT.